The rows below give T cell receptor beta chains drawn from one sample of a study of blood T cell repertoires in COVID-19. TCRdb keeps only in-frame clones here, not all; method: immunoSEQ multiplex PCR. The data show about 330,000 clones, with under 95% seen just once and less than 20% held by the top ten. The sequenced sample consisted of PBMCs or T cells enriched from blood (not recorded which). All receptors derive from a woman in her twenties or thirties who had recovered from COVID-19. Each CDR3 is given with its conserved first and last residue. The D gene is left open where the match is weak. Only part of the rows carry a size: once, few, many, or a class if the clone is expanded.

CDR3nt: TGTGCCAGCAGCCCATTAATAGGGGCTAGCTACGAGCAGTACTTC
CDR3aa: CASSPLIGASYEQYF
v_gene: TRBV9
abundance: -
j_gene: TRBJ2-7
d_gene: -

CDR3nt: TGTGCCAGCTCACCCCCTGGGCGGGAGGGGTTTTACAATGAGCAGTTCTTC
CDR3aa: CASSPPGREGFYNEQFF
v_gene: TRBV18
abundance: -
j_gene: TRBJ2-1
d_gene: TRBD2

CDR3nt: TGTGCCAGCAGTTTCAGGGATCGTTCCTACAATGAGCAGTTCTTC
CDR3aa: CASSFRDRSYNEQFF
v_gene: TRBV28
abundance: -
j_gene: TRBJ2-1
d_gene: -

CDR3nt: TGTGCCAGCAGCTTAGACAGGAGGCAAAACTATGGCTACACCTTC
CDR3aa: CASSLDRRQNYGYTF
v_gene: TRBV5-4
abundance: once
j_gene: TRBJ1-2
d_gene: -

CDR3nt: TGTGCCAGCAGCACAGGGGGGCGCTACAATGAGCAGTTCTTC
CDR3aa: CASSTGGRYNEQFF
v_gene: TRBV7-9
abundance: -
j_gene: TRBJ2-1
d_gene: TRBD1

CDR3nt: TGTGCCAGTAGTATAGAAACAAATCAGCCCCAGCATTTT
CDR3aa: CASSIETNQPQHF
v_gene: TRBV19
abundance: -
j_gene: TRBJ1-5
d_gene: -

CDR3nt: TGTGCCAGCAGCTGGACTGGGCAGACGCAGTATTTT
CDR3aa: CASSWTGQTQYF
v_gene: TRBV6-2/TRBV6-3
abundance: -
j_gene: TRBJ2-3
d_gene: -

CDR3nt: TGTGCCAGCAGTTTATGGCAGGGCTACAATGAGCAGTTCTTC
CDR3aa: CASSLWQGYNEQFF
v_gene: TRBV27
abundance: once
j_gene: TRBJ2-1
d_gene: -

CDR3nt: TGTGCCAGCAGCTTATCGGGACACCCATCGCGCTCTGGGGCCAACGTCCTGACTTTC
CDR3aa: CASSLSGHPSRSGANVLTF
v_gene: TRBV7-9
abundance: -
j_gene: TRBJ2-6
d_gene: -

CDR3nt: TGTGCCAGCTCACCTTTCCACAACACAGATACGCAGTATTTT
CDR3aa: CASSPFHNTDTQYF
v_gene: TRBV18
abundance: -
j_gene: TRBJ2-3
d_gene: -

CDR3nt: TGTGCCAGCAGACCCCCTTTAGCTCGGGAGACCCAGTACTTC
CDR3aa: CASRPPLARETQYF
v_gene: TRBV6-5
abundance: -
j_gene: TRBJ2-5
d_gene: -

CDR3nt: TGCGCCAGCAGCCCTGGACACCAATACGAGCAGTACTTC
CDR3aa: CASSPGHQYEQYF
v_gene: TRBV4-1
abundance: -
j_gene: TRBJ2-7
d_gene: -

CDR3nt: TGTGCCAGCAGCTCCCCCCAGCGGGAGGGCGCTTACGAGCAGTACTTC
CDR3aa: CASSSPQREGAYEQYF
v_gene: TRBV5-4
abundance: once
j_gene: TRBJ2-7
d_gene: TRBD2

CDR3nt: TGTGCCAGCAGCTTAGGCGTTCCGGGACAGGGTAGGAATCAGCCCCAGCATTTT
CDR3aa: CASSLGVPGQGRNQPQHF
v_gene: TRBV7-9
abundance: once
j_gene: TRBJ1-5
d_gene: TRBD1

CDR3nt: TGCGCCAGCAGCCAGAGTCCCGACAGGGACACTGAAGCTTTCTTT
CDR3aa: CASSQSPDRDTEAFF
v_gene: TRBV4-1
abundance: -
j_gene: TRBJ1-1
d_gene: TRBD1

CDR3nt: TGTGCCAGTAGTCGGTCGGGACAAGCCTCCTACGAGCAGTACTTC
CDR3aa: CASSRSGQASYEQYF
v_gene: TRBV19
abundance: -
j_gene: TRBJ2-7
d_gene: -

CDR3nt: TGTGCCAGCAGACCGCTGGGGGCAGGGACAAACGAGCAGTACTTC
CDR3aa: CASRPLGAGTNEQYF
v_gene: TRBV28
abundance: -
j_gene: TRBJ2-7
d_gene: -

CDR3nt: TGTGCCAGCAGTTCCGGGACAGGTAGGCCCCAGCATTTT
CDR3aa: CASSSGTGRPQHF
v_gene: TRBV27
abundance: -
j_gene: TRBJ1-5
d_gene: TRBD1

CDR3nt: TGTGCCAGCAGGGATACTAGTATCCTCTACAATGAGCAGTTCTTC
CDR3aa: CASRDTSILYNEQFF
v_gene: TRBV11-2
abundance: -
j_gene: TRBJ2-1
d_gene: -

CDR3nt: TGTGCCAGCACGGTCGGAGCCTACGAGCAGTACTTC
CDR3aa: CASTVGAYEQYF
v_gene: TRBV28
abundance: -
j_gene: TRBJ2-7
d_gene: -

CDR3nt: TGTGCCAGCTCACCACCGAGACAGGCGAACACCGGGGAGCTGTTTTTT
CDR3aa: CASSPPRQANTGELFF
v_gene: TRBV18
abundance: -
j_gene: TRBJ2-2
d_gene: -